This entry lists 8 T cell receptor beta chains sequenced from one sample in a study of cytomegalovirus exposure and HLA in healthy donors (TCRdb year 2017). Library prep was done by the immunoSEQ multiplex PCR assay. For the multiplex PCR, a mixture combining 60 forward primers for TCR Vbeta segments and 13 reverse primers for TCR Jbeta segments was used. The table comes from immuneACCESS by way of TCRdb, which keeps in-frame sequences with V and J called. Part of the clones is missing from these tables; in studies checked, under half for an unresolved V gene and the rest for unknown reasons. Recorded for this sample are around 150,000 clones; roughly 80% of them occurred a single time. The leading ten clones occupy roughly 1.9% of the sample. The sample consisted of PBMCs. These receptors were collected from a female donor in good health and CMV-seronegative.

J is TRBJ1-1 and V is TRBV7-9; D not resolved. The CDR3 covers 13 residues. Per the germline V gene, CDR1 is SEHNR and CDR2 is FQNEAQ (reference sequence). V was shortened by 4 bases and J by 0 bases, with 6 bases between the two germline ends. The CDR3 spells CASSSAMNTEAFF. The DNA of the CDR3 is TGTGCCAGCAGCTCCGCTATGAACACTGAAGCTTTCTTT.

V gene TRBV19 combines with J gene TRBJ1-6; tentatively, D is TRBD1 (6 bases). The germline V gene encodes CDR1 LNHDA and CDR2 SQIVND (reference sequence). V lost 5 bases and J lost 6, with 14 bases in between. This CDR3 contains 15 residues. The CDR3 loop reads CASSFGQRFNSPLHF. CDR3 DNA sequence: TGTGCCAGTAGTTTCGGACAGCGCTTTAATTCACCCCTCCACTTT.

CDR3 residues: CASSGYLRGPQHF. The DNA for the CDR3 is TGTGCCAGCAGTGGGTACCTCAGGGGGCCCCAGCATTTT. The chain recombines TRBV6-5 with TRBJ1-5, with a tentative D call TRBD1 (6 bases). The germline V gene has CDR1 MNHEY and CDR2 SVGAGI. The germline V and J ends were trimmed by 5 bases and 9 bases, with 14 bases remaining between them. The CDR3 length is 13 residues.

This rearrangement joins TRBV9 to TRBJ2-1; D uncertain. The V end lost 2 bases, the J end lost 5 bases, and 14 bases lay between the germline ends. The CDR3 has 15 residues. Germline V gene sequence: CDR1 SGDLS, CDR2 YYNGEE. CDR3 residues: CASSVGLTVNNEQFF. CDR3 bases: TGTGCCAGCAGCGTTGGTTTAACGGTAAACAATGAGCAGTTCTTC. The full variable domain, with the rest looked up from reference TRBV9 and TRBJ2-1, is DSGVTQTPKHLITATGQRVTLRCSPRSGDLSVYWYQQSLDQGLQFLIQYYNGEERAKGNILERFSAQQFPDLHSELNLSSLELGDSALYFCASSVGLTVNNEQFFGPGTRLTVL.

The chain uses TRBV27 and TRBJ1-1; the match to TRBD1 covers 10 bases. CDR3 length: 17 residues. Germline V gene sequence: CDR1 MNHEY, CDR2 SMNVEV (reference sequence). V was clipped by 5 bases and J by 4 bases; unmatched bases: 13. This chain's CDR3 is CASSPAGTGAWSTEAFF. CDR3 bases: TGTGCCAGCAGTCCGGCCGGGACAGGGGCATGGAGCACTGAAGCTTTCTTT.

This chain joins TRBV11-2 and TRBJ2-7; 7 bases agree with TRBD1. This CDR3 comprises 17 residues. The V segment lost 3 bases and the J segment 3 bases; nucleotides outside the gene matches: 14. Per the germline V gene, CDR1 is SGHAT and CDR2 is FQNNGV. The CDR3 nucleotides read TGTGCCAGCAGCTTGCTCGGTACAGGGGTAGGCCTCTACGAGCAGTACTTC. This codes for CASSLLGTGVGLYEQYF.

This clone showed up just once. This chain uses TRBV7-3 with TRBJ2-4; tentative D call: TRBD2 (5 bases). With 2 bases removed from V and 3 bases from J, the gap between germline ends came to 11 bases. The germline gives CDR1 SGHTA, CDR2 FQGTGA. CDR3 size: 15 residues. This CDR3 reads CASSLGGSGKNIQYF. The CDR3 DNA sequence: TGTGCCAGCAGCTTAGGAGGCAGTGGCAAAAACATTCAGTACTTC.

As to this clone: The junction departs from germline at one end; a sequencing error may be responsible. The chain employs TRBV20-1 and TRBJ2-4; 7 bases are shared with TRBD2. The CDR3 extends over 11 amino acids. Germline CDR1 DFQATT, CDR2 SNEGSKA (reference sequence). CDR3 amino acids: CGGEAKNIQYF. In nucleotides, the CDR3 is TGTGGGGGGGAAGCCAAAAACATTCAGTACTTC.